The source of this T cell receptor beta chain is a study of cytomegalovirus exposure and HLA in healthy donors. Findings and limits, study-wide: The study found most TCR sequences rare, yet found some public TCRs in many donors. Investigators reported around 150 TCR beta chains as tied to cytomegalovirus. In the 120 validation repertoires, about 95% of cluster scores exceeded 0, per a later analysis.

CDR3 length equals 14 residues. V was clipped by 3 bases and J by 1 base, with 9 bases between them. Germline loops: CDR1 SGHTA, CDR2 FQGNSA. The repertoire was sequenced with immunoSEQ multiplex PCR; TCRdb's copy has only in-frame clones and lacks some. The sample comprises a few hundred thousand clones, roughly 90% of which are singletons, and 0.92% rests with the top ten. In regard to this clone: Its specificity is not known.

This chain uses TRBV7-2 with TRBJ1-1; D is unresolved. This TCR derives from a woman between 18 and 29 years old in good health and CMV-seronegative. The sequenced sample consisted of PBMCs. The CDR3 is CASSFLWANTEAFF. The CDR3 coding sequence is TGTGCCAGCAGCTTTCTCTGGGCGAACACTGAAGCTTTCTTT.